This paragraph reports one T cell receptor (beta chain). From germline, CDR1 is SQVTM and CDR2 ANQGSEA. The CDR3 extends over 13 amino acids. The data stem from a study of blood T cells in healthy people across ages. A second PCR, run for about 7 to 11 cycles, used a sample-barcoded 5' primer plus a J-beta primer mix. Via MiXCR, TCRdb re-called the 5' RACE reads, giving one row per CDR3 protein. The table records 800,000 to 1,000,000 distinct CDR3 sequences, roughly 52% of them present only once. Individuals who donated were healthy Caucasians from Russia aged roughly 6 to 100. The chain has TRBV29-1 and TRBJ2-5, with D unresolved. TRBJ2-7 explains the end of the DNA better; the J call may be wrong. Sequencing used blood. The source is a man aged 25-45 years in good health. The DNA of the CDR3 is TGCAGCGTTGGGCCGCCGGGCACCTACGAGCAGTACTTC. Translating it yields CSVGPPGTYEQYF.